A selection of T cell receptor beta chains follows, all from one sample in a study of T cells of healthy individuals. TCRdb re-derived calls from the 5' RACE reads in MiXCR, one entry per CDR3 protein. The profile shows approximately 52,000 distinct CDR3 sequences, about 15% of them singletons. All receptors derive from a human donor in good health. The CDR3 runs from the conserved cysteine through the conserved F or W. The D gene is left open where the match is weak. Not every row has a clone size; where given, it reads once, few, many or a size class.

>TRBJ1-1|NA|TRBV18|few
CASSPGTVNTEAFF
TGTGCCAGCTCACCCGGGACCGTGAACACTGAAGCTTTCTTT
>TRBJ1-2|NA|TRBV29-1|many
CSMSGGPNYGYTF
TGCAGCATGAGCGGGGGGCCTAACTATGGCTACACCTTC
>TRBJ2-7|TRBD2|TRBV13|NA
CASSSRGGPGTYEQYF
TGTGCCAGCAGCTCGCGGGGGGGGCCTGGCACCTACGAGCAGTACTTC
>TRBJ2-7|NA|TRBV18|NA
CASSQTRTSGSYEQYF
TGTGCCAGCTCTCAAACCCGGACAAGCGGCTCCTACGAGCAGTACTTC
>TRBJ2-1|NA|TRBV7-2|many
CASSFKGGGEQFF
TGTGCCAGCAGCTTTAAGGGTGGTGGTGAGCAGTTCTTC
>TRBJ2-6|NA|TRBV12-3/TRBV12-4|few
CASSFGANVLTF
TGTGCCAGCAGTTTTGGGGCCAACGTCCTGACTTTC
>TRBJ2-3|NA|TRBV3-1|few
CASRSRGGTDTQYF
TGTGCCAGCAGAAGCCGAGGGGGCACAGATACGCAGTATTTT
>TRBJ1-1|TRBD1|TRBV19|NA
CASSSGQRGGGTEAFF
TGTGCCAGTAGTTCGGGACAGAGAGGTGGAGGAACTGAAGCTTTCTTT
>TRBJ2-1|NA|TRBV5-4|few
CASSLKARGFNEQFF
TGTGCCAGCAGCTTGAAGGCCAGGGGTTTCAATGAGCAGTTCTTC
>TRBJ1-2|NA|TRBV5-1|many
CASSGGTVNYGYTF
TGCGCCAGCAGCGGGGGAACAGTCAACTATGGCTACACCTTC
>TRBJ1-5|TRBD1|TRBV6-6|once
CASRSGTANNQPQHF
TGTGCCAGCAGGAGCGGGACAGCAAACAATCAGCCCCAGCATTTT
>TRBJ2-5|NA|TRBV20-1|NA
CSARGPMETQYF
TGCAGTGCTAGAGGACCAATGGAGACCCAGTACTTC
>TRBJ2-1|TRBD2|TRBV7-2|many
CASSPLAGGGEQFF
TGTGCCAGCAGCCCCCTAGCGGGAGGGGGTGAGCAGTTCTTC
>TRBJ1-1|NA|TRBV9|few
CASSPLGGLGTEAFF
TGTGCCAGCAGCCCCCTCGGGGGGCTAGGGACTGAAGCTTTCTTT
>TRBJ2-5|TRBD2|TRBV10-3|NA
CAISESPGGETQYF
TGTGCCATCAGTGAGTCACCGGGAGGGGAGACCCAGTACTTC
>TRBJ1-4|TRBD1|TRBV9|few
CASSGAGGGVNEKLFF
TGTGCCAGCAGCGGGGCAGGGGGCGGGGTGAATGAAAAACTGTTTTTT
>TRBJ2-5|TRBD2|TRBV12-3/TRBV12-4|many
CASSLARETSGQETQYF
TGTGCCAGCAGTTTAGCGCGAGAGACTAGCGGGCAAGAGACCCAGTACTTC
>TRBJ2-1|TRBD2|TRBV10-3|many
CAISIPLAAKVDEQFF
TGTGCCATCAGTATCCCACTAGCGGCCAAGGTAGATGAGCAGTTCTTC
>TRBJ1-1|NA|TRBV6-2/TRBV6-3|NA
CASSPLRRTNTEAFF
TGTGCCAGCAGTCCCCTCCGGCGGACGAACACTGAAGCTTTCTTT
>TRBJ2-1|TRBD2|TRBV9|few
CASSVRTSARDEQFF
TGTGCCAGCAGCGTGCGGACTAGCGCGCGCGATGAGCAGTTCTTC
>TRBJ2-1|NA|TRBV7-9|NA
CASSLGQFPYNEQFF
TGTGCCAGCAGCTTAGGACAGTTTCCCTACAATGAGCAGTTCTTC
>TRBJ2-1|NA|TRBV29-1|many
CSFSSGNWNEQFF
TGCAGCTTCTCTTCAGGGAATTGGAATGAGCAGTTCTTC
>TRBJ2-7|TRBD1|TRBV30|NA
CAWGGTGTSYEQYF
TGTGCCTGGGGGGGGACAGGGACCTCCTACGAGCAGTACTTC
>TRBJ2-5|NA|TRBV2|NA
CASRLASAGTQYF
TGTGCCAGCAGACTAGCTTCCGCCGGGACCCAGTACTTC
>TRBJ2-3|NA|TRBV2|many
CAITGGAGDTQYF
TGTGCCATCACCGGGGGAGCCGGCGATACGCAGTATTTT
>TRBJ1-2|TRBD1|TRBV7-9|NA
CASSRTGAKGYTF
TGTGCCAGCAGCCGTACAGGGGCGAAAGGCTACACCTTC
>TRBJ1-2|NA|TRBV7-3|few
CASSLTGDPKAYGYTF
TGTGCCAGCAGCTTAACGGGAGACCCGAAGGCATATGGCTACACCTTC
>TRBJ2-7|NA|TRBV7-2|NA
CASSLAGSYEQYF
TGTGCCAGCAGCTTAGCAGGCAGCTACGAGCAGTACTTC
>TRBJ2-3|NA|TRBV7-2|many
CASRGGTDTQYF
TGTGCCAGCAGGGGTGGCACAGATACGCAGTATTTT